A single sample gave rise to the 12 T cell receptor beta chains below, sequenced in a study of CD8 T cells in Susac syndrome. Reverse transcription of roughly 0.5 to 1 ug RNA was performed with random hexamers. TCRdb processed the immunoSEQ multiplex PCR reads anew with MiXCR; each CDR3 protein has one entry. The sample yields about 250,000 distinct CDR3 sequences, just over 90% seen once. Sequenced: CD4+ T cells from PBMCs. Receptors originate from a human donor with multiple sclerosis.

The J gene is TRBJ1-2, the V gene TRBV3-1; weak D call: TRBD1 (6 bases). The CDR3 is 13 residues long. CDR1 and CDR2 (germline): LGHDT, YNNKEL (reference sequence). The ends were cut back, 3 bases at V and 4 bases at J, with 9 bases in the middle. Here the CDR3 reads CASSHDRSYGYTF. In nucleotides, the CDR3 is TGTGCCAGCAGCCACGACAGGTCCTATGGCTACACCTTC.

The chain is built from TRBV20-1 and TRBJ2-1, with TRBD2 matching over 9 bases. The CDR3 contains 16 residues. Germline V gene sequence: CDR1 DFQATT, CDR2 SNEGSKA (reference sequence). Trimming took 3 bases from V and 7 from J; bases not matched to a gene: 13. The CDR3 DNA is TGCAGTGCTAGCGGCGCGGGGGGGTCTTTGATAAATGAGCAGTTCTTC. This translates into CSASGAGGSLINEQFF.

The chain has TRBV28 and TRBJ1-1; D is undetermined. Germline V gene data show CDR1 as MDHEN and CDR2 as SYDVKM. The CDR3 has 17 amino acids. Trimming removed 3 bases from V and 0 bases from J, with 17 bases in between. The CDR3 reads CASSFPNAGWVNTEAFF. The CDR3, as DNA: TGTGCCAGCAGTTTCCCGAATGCGGGATGGGTGAACACTGAAGCTTTCTTT.

V usage is TRBV5-1 and J usage is TRBJ2-1, with D possibly TRBD2 on 6 matching bases. This CDR3 spans 12 amino acids. Germline V gives CDR1 SGHRS, CDR2 YFSETQ. With 4 bases removed from V and 14 bases from J, the gap between germline ends came to 16 bases. Here the CDR3 reads CASSLGAGWKFF. In DNA form, the CDR3 reads TGCGCCAGCAGCCTCGGGGCGGGATGGAAGTTCTTC.

V gene TRBV25-1 combines with J gene TRBJ2-6, with unresolved D. V lost 7 bases and J 0 bases, leaving 7 bases between the germline ends. Germline-derived CDR1 and CDR2 are MGHDK and SYGVNS. CDR3 size: 14 residues. Written as DNA, the CDR3 is TGTGCCAGCACTTTGAGCTCTGGGGCCAACGTCCTGACTTTC. Protein product: CASTLSSGANVLTF.

This sequence joins TRBV3-1 and TRBJ2-7; D might be TRBD1 (6 bases). The length of the CDR3 is 15 residues. Germline CDR1 is LGHDT and CDR2 is YNNKEL (reference sequence). V lost 3 bases, J lost 0 bases, and 12 bases lay in between. For the CDR3, the DNA is TGTGCCAGCAGCCATAACAGGGCCAGCTCCTACGAGCAGTACTTC. Translating it yields CASSHNRASSYEQYF.

CDR3 sequence reads: CASSLESRGTDTQYF. The CDR3 DNA is TGCGCCAGCAGCTTGGAGTCCAGAGGCACAGATACGCAGTATTTT. This sequence joins TRBV5-1 and TRBJ2-3; D remains unclear. V was cut by 0 bases and J by 1 base, with 9 bases left in between. The V gene's germline CDR1 is SGHRS and CDR2 YFSETQ. This CDR3 has 15 amino acids. The whole variable domain, remainder taken from reference TRBV5-1 and TRBJ2-3, is KAGVTQTPRYLIKTRGQQVTLSCSPISGHRSVSWYQQTPGQGLQFLFEYFSETQRNKGNFPGRFSGRQFSNSRSEMNVSTLELGDSALYLCASSLESRGTDTQYFGPGTRLTVL.

CDR3 sequence reads: CATRAEAQYF. The CDR3 DNA sequence: TGTGCCACCCGCGCGGAGGCGCAGTATTTT. The V gene is TRBV10-3, the J gene TRBJ2-3; TRBD2 is a possible D gene (5 bases). Looked up from germline, CDR1 is ENHRY and CDR2 is SYGVKD. V shed 10 bases and J shed 10 bases, with 12 bases lying between them. The CDR3 sequence is 10 residues long.

This clonotype has a single count. J is TRBJ2-7 and V is TRBV11-2, with a tentative D call TRBD2 (6 bases). From germline, CDR1 is SGHAT and CDR2 FQNNGV. This CDR3 is built from 15 residues. Deletions cut 1 base from V and 4 bases from J, with 14 bases between. The CDR3 nucleotides are TGTGCCAGCAGCTTAGCTCTGGGACTCGGGTACGAGCAGTACTTC. This sequence encodes CASSLALGLGYEQYF. The variable domain in full, completed from reference TRBV11-2 and TRBJ2-7, reads EAGVAQSPRYKIIEKRQSVAFWCNPISGHATLYWYQQILGQGPKLLIQFQNNGVVDDSQLPKDRFSAERLKGVDSTLKIQPAKLEDSAVYLCASSLALGLGYEQYFGPGTRLTVT.

The chain has TRBV30 and TRBJ2-7, with 9 bases identical to TRBD1. This CDR3 spans 14 amino acids. V trimming: 5 bases; J trimming: 6 bases; junction bases outside the gene matches: 11. The germline gives CDR1 GTSNPN, CDR2 SVGIG (reference sequence). CDR3 in amino acids: CAWRGGTGRVEQYV. The CDR3 nucleotides read TGTGCCTGGCGAGGGGGGACAGGGAGAGTCGAGCAGTACGTC.

J is TRBJ2-1 and V is TRBV15; maybe TRBD2 (6 bases). CDR1 and CDR2 from the germline V gene are LNHNV and YYDKDF (reference sequence). V lost 0 bases, J lost 0 bases, and 27 bases lay in between. The CDR3 spans 22 residues. This CDR3 is CATSRDSGGDQQYQSSYNEQFF. Written as DNA, the CDR3 is TGTGCCACCAGCAGAGATTCCGGGGGAGACCAACAATATCAGAGCTCCTACAATGAGCAGTTCTTC.

Concerning this clonotype itself: One end of the junction is discordant with germline, which a read error may explain. The rearrangement links TRBV12-3 or TRBV12-4 to TRBJ2-2; 9 bases are shared with TRBD2. CDR3 length equals 17 residues. The CDR3 region has the DNA TGTGCCAGCAGTTTAGGGCGGGAGGGTGTTCTAACCGGGGAGCTTTTTTTT. Protein sequence: CASSLGREGVLTGELFF.